This T cell receptor beta chain was identified during a study of blood T cell repertoires in COVID-19 (dated by TCRdb to 2020 to 2022). About the investigation overall: Collaborator samples came from the United States, Italy and Spain and covered acute and convalescent phases of COVID-19. The repertoires were released in a freely available public database intended as a resource for research on the immune response to SARS-CoV-2. Where available, HLA class I and class II types were taken from metadata supplied by the sample provider and were not determined by assay-based typing. Deeply sampled blood TCRbeta repertoires from subjects exposed to, actively infected with, or recovered from COVID-19 were included in the dataset. Samples were obtained from the ongoing ImmuneRACE study (first 160 participants) and from about 1,300 subjects provided by 6 global collaborators. The material from the prospective study consisted of cDNA or gDNA derived from T cells, B-cell-depleted T cells, or PBMCs. The sample metadata nearly always contained a de-identified subject ID, COVID-19 status, age in years and sex. General findings and caveats noted by the study authors: Clinical and demographic metadata were provided uncurated, with the amount varying by source and participant.

Cut back by 5 bases and 2 bases, the V and J ends lie 12 bases apart. The germline V gene (reference sequence) specifies MNHEY as CDR1 and SMNVEV as CDR2. The CDR3 contains 14 residues, cysteine and phenylalanine counted. The entry retains the CDR3 DNA only, 42 bases that are in frame from base 1. TCRbeta CDR3 regions were amplified from genomic DNA by means of the immunoSEQ Assay, a bias-controlled multiplex PCR. Per the authors' processing: Nucleated cell counts per sample were estimated from amplification of reference gene primers within the assay. To quantify the absolute abundance of each unique TCRbeta CDR3 rearrangement, sequence reads were collapsed and filtered. Productive Simpson clonality was computed per sample as the square root of Simpson's diversity index over productive rearrangements. TCRdb holds this immuneACCESS table with in-frame rearrangements only. Some clones are missing; in checked studies, unresolved V genes explain under half, and the rest has no known cause. Clone size and V and J calls were adopted from that table, with D and trimming inferred from the DNA. Within this sample are 120,000 to 150,000 clones, with around 90% of them counted one time only. Of the sample, roughly 4% falls within the top ten clones.

Comments on this clone: Its cognate antigen has yet to be identified. Qualities for individual bases were not recorded, and no much larger clone is one base off.

In the prospective study, participants were 18 to 89 years old, resided in under 30 geographic areas of the United States, and were enrolled through a virtual design. In the prospective study, cohorts were assigned on the basis of participant-reported clinical history obtained from a screening survey and a study questionnaire. A participant counted as exposed if, within 2 weeks of entering the study, that participant had been in contact with someone who had a PCR-confirmed or clinician-diagnosed COVID-19 case. In the prospective study, mobile phlebotomists collected whole blood, serum and a nasopharyngeal or oropharyngeal swab from each participant. Prospective study participants could optionally give additional blood draws and questionnaires over a 2-month period. Prospective study blood samples were shipped either frozen or at room temperature before DNA extraction.

This chain joins TRBV27 to TRBJ1-2; a weak D assignment points to TRBD1 (6 bases agree). This sequence was found in a woman aged 35 to 49 who had been exposed to COVID-19. Sequencing input: PBMCs or T cells enriched from blood (not recorded which). The base sequence is TGTGCCAGCAGTCTACAGGGACCGAACTATGGCTACACCTTC. It translates to CASSLQGPNYGYTF.